Below, one T cell receptor beta chain is given with its context. As yet, its antigen is unknown. The data were taken from a study of T cell responses to AZD1222 COVID-19 vaccine. The method was immunoSEQ multiplex PCR; TCRdb's version includes in-frame clones alone and lacks a portion of them. The sample holds 150,000 to 200,000 clones, around 90% seen once. CDR1 SNHLY and CDR2 FYNNEI come from the germline V gene. The CDR3 extends over 12 amino acids. The germline V and J ends were trimmed by 6 bases and 0 bases, with 6 bases remaining between them. Whole-study results and caveats: It should be noted that donors were predominantly white British and more often female, and clonal diversity was possibly underestimated. Only five to seven AZD1222 recipients were seropositive at baseline.

Pooling of second doses given at about 4 or about 12 weeks was done. The material sequenced was peripheral blood, taken 28 days after the second AZD1222 dose. This sequence joins TRBV2 and TRBJ2-7; D is unclear. The TCR originated in an adult who received the AZD1222 COVID-19 vaccine. CDR3 sequence (DNA): TGTGCCAGCAGACTTCTCTCCTACGAGCAGTACTTC. This translates into CASRLLSYEQYF.